In its sample, the clone carrying this T cell receptor beta chain was seen many times. Antigen: not known. Template was genomic DNA; TCR beta CDR3 amplified in two multiplex PCR rounds. Primers specific to each TRBV and TRBJ gene drove first-round PCR. TCRdb reprocessed the multiplex PCR reads with MiXCR, giving one entry per CDR3 protein. This repertoire shows about 15,000 distinct CDR3 sequences, approximately 15% found once; its top ten account for about 37%. V shed 1 base and J shed 5 bases, with 11 bases lying between them. Germline V gene data show CDR1 as SEHNR and CDR2 as FQNEAQ (reference sequence). CDR3 length: 14 amino acids. This specimen comes from a study of prognosis after radiotherapy for stage I lung cancer. Overall study results and limits: Usage of the TRBV and TRBJ genes (in patients with versus without metastases) was reportedly different.

The sequence was obtained from a donor aged 50 or older with non-small cell lung cancer. The V and J genes are TRBV7-9 and TRBJ1-2, with D perhaps matching TRBD1 (5 bases). This sample comprised PBMCs, obtained before or after stereotactic body radiation therapy (not recorded which). The CDR3 DNA is TGTGCCAGCAGCTTAGTGGGGGTAGATTATGGCTACACCTTC. Translation: CASSLVGVDYGYTF.